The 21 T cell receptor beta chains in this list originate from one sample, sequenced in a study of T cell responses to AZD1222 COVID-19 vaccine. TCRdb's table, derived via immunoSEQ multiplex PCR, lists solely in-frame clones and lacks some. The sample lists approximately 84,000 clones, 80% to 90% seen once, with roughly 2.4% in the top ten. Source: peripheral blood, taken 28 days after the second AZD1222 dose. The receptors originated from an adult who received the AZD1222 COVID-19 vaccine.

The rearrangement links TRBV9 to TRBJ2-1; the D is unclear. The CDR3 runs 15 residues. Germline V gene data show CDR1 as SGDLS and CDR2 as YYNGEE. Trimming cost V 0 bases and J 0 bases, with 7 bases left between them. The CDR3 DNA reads TGTGCCAGCAGCGTAGGGGAAAGCTCCTACAATGAGCAGTTCTTC. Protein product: CASSVGESSYNEQFF.

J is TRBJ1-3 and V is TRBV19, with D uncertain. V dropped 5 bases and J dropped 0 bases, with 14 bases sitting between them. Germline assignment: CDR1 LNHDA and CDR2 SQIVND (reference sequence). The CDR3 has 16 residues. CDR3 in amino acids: CASSFAGRRSGNTIYF. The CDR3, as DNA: TGTGCCAGTAGTTTTGCAGGACGGCGCTCTGGAAACACCATATATTTT.

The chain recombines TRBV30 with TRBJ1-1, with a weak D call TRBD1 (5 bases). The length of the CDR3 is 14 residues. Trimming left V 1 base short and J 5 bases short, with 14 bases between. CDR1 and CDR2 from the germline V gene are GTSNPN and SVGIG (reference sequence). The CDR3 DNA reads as TGTGCCTGGAGTGCCGGGACCCGCCAGACTGAAGCTTTCTTT. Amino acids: CAWSAGTRQTEAFF.

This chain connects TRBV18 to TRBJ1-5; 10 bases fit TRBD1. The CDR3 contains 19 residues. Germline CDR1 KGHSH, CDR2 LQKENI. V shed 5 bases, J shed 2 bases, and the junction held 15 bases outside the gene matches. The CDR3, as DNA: TGTGCCAGCTCAACTCTAGGGACAGGGGATACCTATGGCAATCAGCCCCAGCATTTT. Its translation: CASSTLGTGDTYGNQPQHF.

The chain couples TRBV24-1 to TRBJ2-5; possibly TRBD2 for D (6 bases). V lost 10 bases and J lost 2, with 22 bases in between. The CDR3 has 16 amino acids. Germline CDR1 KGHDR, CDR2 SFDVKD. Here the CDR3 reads CATGWGRRGRQETQYF. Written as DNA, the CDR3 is TGTGCCACGGGGTGGGGTCGGCGGGGTCGGCAAGAGACCCAGTACTTC.

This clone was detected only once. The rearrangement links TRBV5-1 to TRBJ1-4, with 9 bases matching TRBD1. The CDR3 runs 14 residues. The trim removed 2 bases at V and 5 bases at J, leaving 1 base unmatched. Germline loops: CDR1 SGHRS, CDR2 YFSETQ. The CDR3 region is CASSLGTGNEKLFF. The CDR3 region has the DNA TGCGCCAGCAGCTTAGGGACAGGGAATGAAAAACTGTTTTTT.

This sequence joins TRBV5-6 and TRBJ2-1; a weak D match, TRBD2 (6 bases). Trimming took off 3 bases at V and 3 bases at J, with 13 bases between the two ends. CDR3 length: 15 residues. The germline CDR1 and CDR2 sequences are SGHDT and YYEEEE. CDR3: CASSSAWRGYNEQFF. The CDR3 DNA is TGTGCCAGCAGCTCCGCGTGGCGGGGCTACAATGAGCAGTTCTTC.

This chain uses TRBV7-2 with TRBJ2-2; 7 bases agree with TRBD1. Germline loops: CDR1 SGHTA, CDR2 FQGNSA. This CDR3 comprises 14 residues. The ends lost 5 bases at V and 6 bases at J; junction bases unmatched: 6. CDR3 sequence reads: CASSPRTGAGELFF. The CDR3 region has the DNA TGTGCCAGCAGCCCCCGGACAGGCGCCGGGGAGCTGTTTTTT.

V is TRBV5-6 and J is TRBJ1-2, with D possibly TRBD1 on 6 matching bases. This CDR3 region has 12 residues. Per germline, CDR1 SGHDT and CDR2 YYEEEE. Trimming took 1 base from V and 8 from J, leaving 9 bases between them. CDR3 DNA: TGTGCCAGCAGCTTGACAGGGTGGGGCTACACCTTC. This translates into CASSLTGWGYTF. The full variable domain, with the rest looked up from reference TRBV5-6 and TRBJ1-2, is DAGVTQSPTHLIKTRGQQVTLRCSPKSGHDTVSWYQQALGQGPQFIFQYYEEEERQRGNFPDRFSGHQFPNYSSELNVNALLLGDSALYLCASSLTGWGYTFGSGTRLTVV.

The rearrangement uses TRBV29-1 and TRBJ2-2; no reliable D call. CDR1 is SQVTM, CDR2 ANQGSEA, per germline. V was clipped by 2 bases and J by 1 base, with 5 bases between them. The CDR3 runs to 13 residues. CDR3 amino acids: CSVELKNTGELFF. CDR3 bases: TGCAGCGTTGAATTGAAGAACACCGGGGAGCTGTTTTTT.

CDR3 in DNA: TGTGCCAGCAGTCCCTTGACGAGGGGGAATTCACCCCTCCACTTT. This gives the protein CASSPLTRGNSPLHF. The chain combines TRBV6-5 with TRBJ1-6, with a tentative D call TRBD1 (6 bases). The germline V gene has CDR1 MNHEY and CDR2 SVGAGI. With 5 bases removed from V and 7 bases from J, the gap between germline ends came to 15 bases. The CDR3 contains 15 residues.

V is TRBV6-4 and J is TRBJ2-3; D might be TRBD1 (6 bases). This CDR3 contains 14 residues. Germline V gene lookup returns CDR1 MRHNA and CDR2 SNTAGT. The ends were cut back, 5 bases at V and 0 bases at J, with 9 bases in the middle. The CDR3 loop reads CASSRTASTDTQYF. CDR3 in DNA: TGTGCCAGCAGTAGGACAGCTAGCACAGATACGCAGTATTTT.

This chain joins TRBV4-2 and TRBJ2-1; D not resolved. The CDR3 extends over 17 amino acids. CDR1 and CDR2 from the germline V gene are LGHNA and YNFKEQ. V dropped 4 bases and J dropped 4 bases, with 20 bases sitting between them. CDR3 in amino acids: CASSPARGVRRYNEQFF. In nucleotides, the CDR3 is TGTGCCAGCAGCCCAGCTAGAGGAGTAAGAAGGTACAATGAGCAGTTCTTC.

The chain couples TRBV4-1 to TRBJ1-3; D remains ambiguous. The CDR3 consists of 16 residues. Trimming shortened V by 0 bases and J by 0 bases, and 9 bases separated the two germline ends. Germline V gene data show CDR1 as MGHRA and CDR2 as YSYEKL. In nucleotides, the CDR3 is TGCGCCAGCAGCCAAGATGTATCTGGCTCTGGAAACACCATATATTTT. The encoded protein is CASSQDVSGSGNTIYF.

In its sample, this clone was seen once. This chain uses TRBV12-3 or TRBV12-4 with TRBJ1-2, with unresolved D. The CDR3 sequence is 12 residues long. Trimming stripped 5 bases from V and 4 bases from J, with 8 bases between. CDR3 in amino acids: CASSVGGYGYTF. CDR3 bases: TGTGCCAGCAGTGTCGGCGGCTATGGCTACACCTTC.

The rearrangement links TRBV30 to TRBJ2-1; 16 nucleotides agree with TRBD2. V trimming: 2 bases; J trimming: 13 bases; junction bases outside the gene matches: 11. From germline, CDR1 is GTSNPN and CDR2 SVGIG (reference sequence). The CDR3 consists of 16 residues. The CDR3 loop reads CAWSRPPGLAGGGQFF. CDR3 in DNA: TGTGCCTGGAGTCGCCCTCCGGGACTAGCGGGGGGGGGCCAGTTCTTC.

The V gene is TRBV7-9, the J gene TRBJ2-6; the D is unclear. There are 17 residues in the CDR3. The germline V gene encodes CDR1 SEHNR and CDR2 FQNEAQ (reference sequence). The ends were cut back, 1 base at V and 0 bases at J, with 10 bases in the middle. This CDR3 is CASSLVVSYSGANVLTF. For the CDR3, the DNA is TGTGCCAGCAGCTTAGTTGTTTCGTACTCTGGGGCCAACGTCCTGACTTTC.

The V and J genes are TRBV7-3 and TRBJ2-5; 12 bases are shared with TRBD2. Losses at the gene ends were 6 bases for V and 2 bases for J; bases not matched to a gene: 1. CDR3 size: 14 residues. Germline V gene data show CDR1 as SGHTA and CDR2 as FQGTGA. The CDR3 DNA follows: TGTGCCAGCAGTACTAGCGGGGGGCAAGAGACCCAGTACTTC. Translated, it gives CASSTSGGQETQYF.

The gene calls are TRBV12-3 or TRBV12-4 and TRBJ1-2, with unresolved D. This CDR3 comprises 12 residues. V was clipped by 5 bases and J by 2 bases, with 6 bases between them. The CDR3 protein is CASSPNNYGYTF. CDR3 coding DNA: TGTGCCAGCAGTCCGAACAACTATGGCTACACCTTC.

CDR3 DNA sequence: TGTGCCAGCAGTTACTCCGGAGACAGGGGGCGCGGTAAGAGCCGCACTGAAGCTTTCTTT. Protein product: CASSYSGDRGRGKSRTEAFF. The chain has TRBV6-2 or TRBV6-3 and TRBJ1-1; 10 bases map to TRBD1. This CDR3 region has 20 residues. Germline V gene lookup returns CDR1 MNHEY and CDR2 SVGEGT. V lost 0 bases to trimming and J lost 4 bases; unmatched junction nucleotides: 17.

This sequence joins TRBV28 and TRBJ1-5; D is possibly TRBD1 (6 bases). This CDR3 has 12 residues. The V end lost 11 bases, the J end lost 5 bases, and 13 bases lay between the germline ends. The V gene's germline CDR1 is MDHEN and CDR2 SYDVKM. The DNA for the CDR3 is TGTGCCGGCCAAGAGGGGGATCAGCCCCAGCATTTT. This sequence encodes CAGQEGDQPQHF. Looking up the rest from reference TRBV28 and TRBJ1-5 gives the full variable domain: DVKVTQSSRYLVKRTGEKVFLECVQDMDHENMFWYRQDPGLGLRLIYFSYDVKMKEKGDIPEGYSVSREKKERFSLILESASTNQTSMYLCAGQEGDQPQHFGDGTRLSIL.